This T cell receptor (beta chain) was sequenced for a study of blood T cell repertoires in COVID-19. Background on the study: In each case, the material was cDNA or gDNA derived from T cells, B-cell-depleted T cells, or PBMCs.

As handled by the study authors: Amplified reference gene primers provided the basis for estimating nucleated cell counts. TCRdb keeps only in-frame clones here, not all; method: immunoSEQ multiplex PCR. Clonal size and the V and J genes are those of that table, whereas D and trimming came from the DNA. The sample shows 130,000 or so clones, roughly 90% of them seen only once. This clonotype was obtained from a man in his sixties or seventies with active COVID-19. The sequenced material came from peripheral blood.

The CDR3 loop is CASSQEQGRGYTF. CDR3 sequence (DNA): TGCGCCAGCAGCCAAGAACAGGGGCGCGGCTACACCTTC. V is TRBV4-3 and J is TRBJ1-2; 7 bases fit TRBD1. Unmatched junction bases numbered 3, after V lost 0 bases and J lost 8 bases. The CDR3 has 13 amino acids. Germline lookup yields CDR1 LGHNA and CDR2 YSLEER.